The source of this T cell receptor (beta chain) is a study of cytomegalovirus exposure and HLA in healthy donors. The overall study: Drawn from HLA-typed donors, about 85 million unique TCRs were held in an early data release. Overall study findings and caveats: TCR beta V- and J-gene trimming was later associated with a missense DCLRE1C variant.

Primers included in the PCR were 60 Vbeta and 13 Jbeta primers. Method: immunoSEQ multiplex PCR; TCRdb's copy keeps in-frame clones and lacks some. The table records around 210,000 clones, about 88% of them present only once. On this clone: No antigen is known for it.

Sequencing was carried out using PBMCs. This receptor was identified in a girl aged 2-10 years in good health and CMV-seronegative.

Here the CDR3 DNA reads TGCAGCGTTGAGAGGGCGTACTATGGCTACACCTTC. Translating gives CSVERAYYGYTF. The rearrangement uses TRBV29-1 and TRBJ1-2; D is unresolved. V gave up 3 bases and J gave up 3 bases, with 8 bases separating them. Germline values: CDR1 SQVTM, CDR2 ANQGSEA. The CDR3 is 12 amino acids.